Listed below are T cell receptor beta chains from one sample, sequenced in a study of blood T cell repertoires in COVID-19. TCRdb's table, derived via immunoSEQ multiplex PCR, lists solely in-frame clones and lacks some. The sample consists of under 300,000 clones, 89% of them appearing once. Sample: PBMCs or T cells enriched from blood (not recorded which). Every receptor here comes from a middle-aged woman who had recovered from COVID-19. The CDR3 runs from the conserved cysteine through the conserved F or W. A D gene is named only where the DNA matches it firmly. Size values are once, few and many counts, or a class for expanded clones, and some rows have none.

d_gene,v_gene,abundance,j_gene,CDR3nt,CDR3aa
TRBD2,TRBV7-2,NA,TRBJ2-2,TGTGCCAGCAGCAAGGGGCTAGCGGCGAACACCGGGGAGCTGTTTTTT,CASSKGLAANTGELFF
TRBD2,TRBV5-1,NA,TRBJ2-7,TGCGCCAGCAGCTTGGCTAGCGGGAGCGGCCACGAGCAGTACTTC,CASSLASGSGHEQYF
NA,TRBV28,NA,TRBJ1-2,TGTGCCAGCAGTGGGCGGAGGGGCGGGGACTATGGCTACACCTTC,CASSGRRGGDYGYTF
NA,TRBV2,NA,TRBJ2-3,TGTGCCAGCAGTGAGAGGACTGGATCTACAGATACGCAGTATTTT,CASSERTGSTDTQYF
TRBD1,TRBV19,once,TRBJ1-4,TGTGCCAGTAGTAGCCCCCGGGACAGGGGGGAAACAACTAATGAAAAACTGTTTTTT,CASSSPRDRGETTNEKLFF
TRBD2,TRBV30,once,TRBJ2-1,TGTGCCTGGAACCGGAAAGTAGCGGGAGGATGGAATGAGCAGTTCTTC,CAWNRKVAGGWNEQFF
NA,TRBV7-9,NA,TRBJ2-7,TGTGCCAGCAGCTTACAGGGCTACGAGCAGTACTTC,CASSLQGYEQYF
NA,TRBV7-9,once,TRBJ2-5,TGTGCCAGCAGCCCTCCGGGCGGGCGCGAGACCCAGTACTTC,CASSPPGGRETQYF
TRBD1,TRBV24-1,few,TRBJ2-6,TGTGCCACCAGTGTCTTCGGGACAGGATTCTCTGGGGCCAACGTCCTGACTTTC,CATSVFGTGFSGANVLTF
NA,TRBV6-1,many,TRBJ2-3,TGTGCCAGCAGTGAAGCGCTTGGGGGGACGGTTACAGATACGCAGTATTTT,CASSEALGGTVTDTQYF
NA,TRBV23-1,NA,TRBJ2-3,TGCGCCAGCAGTCTCCCACAGGTGGTGACAGATACGCAGTATTTT,CASSLPQVVTDTQYF
NA,TRBV9,NA,TRBJ2-5,TGTGCCAGCAGCGTAGAACCGGGGTCAGAGACCCAGTACTTC,CASSVEPGSETQYF
TRBD2,TRBV5-4,NA,TRBJ2-5,TGTGCCAGCAGCTTGCTACTAGCGGGATTTGAGACCCAGTACTTC,CASSLLLAGFETQYF
NA,TRBV29-1,NA,TRBJ2-7,TGCAGCGTTGAAGATCTAAGGGGTTACGAGCAGTACTTC,CSVEDLRGYEQYF
NA,TRBV7-8,NA,TRBJ1-1,TGTGCCAGCAGCCCGTTTCCGAACACTGAAGCTTTCTTT,CASSPFPNTEAFF
NA,TRBV7-8,NA,TRBJ1-1,TGTGCCAGCAGCTTATTTACCGGGGAGAACACTGAAGCTTTCTTT,CASSLFTGENTEAFF
TRBD2,TRBV7-2,NA,TRBJ2-1,TGTGCCAGCAGCCCAAGTAGACTAGCGGCCAACAATGAGCAGTTCTTC,CASSPSRLAANNEQFF
NA,TRBV2,NA,TRBJ2-3,TGTGCCAGCAGTGAAGGCCAGGTCAGTTCAGATACGCAGTATTTT,CASSEGQVSSDTQYF
NA,TRBV18,NA,TRBJ2-1,TGTGCCAGCTCACCCCTAGGCAATGAGCAGTTCTTC,CASSPLGNEQFF
NA,TRBV19,NA,TRBJ2-3,TGTGCCAGTAGTATACTGGGCCCATCTAGCACAGATACGCAGTATTTT,CASSILGPSSTDTQYF
NA,TRBV6-5,NA,TRBJ2-3,TGTGCCAGCAGTTACTCGCTAGGCCCCGTGGATACGCAGTATTTT,CASSYSLGPVDTQYF
TRBD1,TRBV5-1,few,TRBJ2-2,TGCGCCAGCAGCTTGGTGGCAGGGGGCTTAACCGGGGAGCTGTTTTTT,CASSLVAGGLTGELFF
NA,TRBV11-2,once,TRBJ2-7,TGTGCCAGCAGCCCACCTAGCCACTACGAGCAGTACTTC,CASSPPSHYEQYF
NA,TRBV19,NA,TRBJ2-1,TGTGCCAGTAGTATCAATTTGAGCAATGAGCAGTTCTTC,CASSINLSNEQFF
TRBD2,TRBV7-3,NA,TRBJ2-7,TGTGCCAGCAGCTCCCGGCTAGCGGGCGAGCAGTACTTC,CASSSRLAGEQYF
TRBD1,TRBV29-1,NA,TRBJ1-2,TGCAGCGTGGAAGACAGGGGGCGGAGCGGCTACACCTTC,CSVEDRGRSGYTF
TRBD1,TRBV6-4,NA,TRBJ1-2,TGTGCCAGCAGCCCCGGGACAGGGTACAACTATGGCTACACCTTC,CASSPGTGYNYGYTF
TRBD1,TRBV5-4,NA,TRBJ2-7,TGTGCCAGCAGCTTGGCACAGGGGGCGTTGAGCGAGCAGTACTTC,CASSLAQGALSEQYF
NA,TRBV7-2,NA,TRBJ2-3,TGTGCCAGCAGTTATATAGGGGGGGCCTCAGATACGCAGTATTTT,CASSYIGGASDTQYF
NA,TRBV11-2,NA,TRBJ1-2,TGTGCCAGCAGCTCCCTCCATCCAGGGGACTATGGCTACACCTTC,CASSSLHPGDYGYTF
TRBD1,TRBV25-1,NA,TRBJ1-4,TGTGCCAGCAGTGAATATCGGGGGACAGGGAATGAAAAACTGTTTTTT,CASSEYRGTGNEKLFF
TRBD1,TRBV9,NA,TRBJ1-2,TGTGCCAGCAGCGTAGGTGCCCCAGGACAGGGGGCAAGCTACACCTTC,CASSVGAPGQGASYTF
NA,TRBV19,NA,TRBJ1-2,TGTGCCAGTAGTGGCGGGGCAGGCGAGGAGAGGGGCTACACCTTC,CASSGGAGEERGYTF
NA,TRBV5-6,NA,TRBJ2-1,TGTGCCAGCAGCTTGTCAGGTCACTCCTACAATGAGCAGTTCTTC,CASSLSGHSYNEQFF
NA,TRBV25-1,NA,TRBJ1-2,TGTGCCAGCAGTGGAGACAGATCACTTGGCTACACCTTC,CASSGDRSLGYTF
TRBD1,TRBV19,once,TRBJ2-7,TGTGCCAGTAATCTCAGACAGGGGCCCTACGAGCAGTACTTC,CASNLRQGPYEQYF
TRBD1,TRBV19,NA,TRBJ1-2,TGTGCCAGTAGTATTAGGAGGGGGCTTGAAGGCTACACCTTC,CASSIRRGLEGYTF
TRBD1,TRBV2,NA,TRBJ1-5,TGTGCCAGCAATAACAGGGGAATCTGGCAGCCCCAGCATTTT,CASNNRGIWQPQHF
TRBD2,TRBV5-1,NA,TRBJ2-5,TGCGCCAGCAGCTTGCTAGCGGGAGTAGAAGAGACCCAGTACTTC,CASSLLAGVEETQYF
TRBD1,TRBV3-1/TRBV3-2,NA,TRBJ1-6,TGTGCCAGCAGCCAACCCCACGGGACAGCCATACCCCATATTTGGCCCCTCCACTTT,CASSQPHGTAIPHIWPLHF
NA,TRBV6-1,NA,TRBJ1-3,TGTGCCAGCAGTGAAGACAGCTCTGGAAACACCATATATTTT,CASSEDSSGNTIYF
TRBD2,TRBV5-1,NA,TRBJ2-5,TGCGCCAGCAGCCAGCGACTAGCGGGCCTCCAAGAGACCCAGTACTTC,CASSQRLAGLQETQYF
TRBD1,TRBV5-4,NA,TRBJ2-1,TGTGCCTTGGGACAGGGGAATTACAATGAGCAGTTCTTC,CALGQGNYNEQFF
NA,TRBV7-2,NA,TRBJ1-2,TGTGCCAGCAACCTGGGCCGAGCTTTAAACTATGGCTACACCTTC,CASNLGRALNYGYTF
NA,TRBV11-2,NA,TRBJ1-2,TGTGCCAGCAGAAGGCCAGGAGGTTTTGAAGGCTACACCTTC,CASRRPGGFEGYTF
NA,TRBV7-9,NA,TRBJ2-2,TGTGCCAGCAGCCCACGCACAGGGATCACCGGGGAGCTGTTTTTT,CASSPRTGITGELFF
NA,TRBV30,once,TRBJ1-3,TGTGCCTGGAGTGTTACTTCTGGAAACACCATATATTTT,CAWSVTSGNTIYF
NA,TRBV5-4,NA,TRBJ2-5,TGTGCCAGCAGCATACAGGGTGTTGAGACCCAGTACTTC,CASSIQGVETQYF
NA,TRBV12-3/TRBV12-4,NA,TRBJ2-7,TGTGCCAGCATTCGTGGACAGTACTACGAGCAGTACTTC,CASIRGQYYEQYF
TRBD2,TRBV7-9,NA,TRBJ2-3,TGTGCCAGCAGCTGGGTACTAGCGGGGGCCAGCACAGATACGCAGTATTTT,CASSWVLAGASTDTQYF
NA,TRBV4-1,few,TRBJ1-1,TGCGCCAGCAGCCAAGAGGGGGGAAGGGACACTGAAGCTTTCTTT,CASSQEGGRDTEAFF
TRBD1,TRBV7-2,NA,TRBJ1-2,TGTGCCAGCAGCTTTCGACAGGGGGATGGCTACACCTTC,CASSFRQGDGYTF
NA,TRBV7-2,NA,TRBJ2-5,TGTGCCAGCAGCTTACCGCCCCTTATGGCGACCCAGTACTTC,CASSLPPLMATQYF
TRBD2,TRBV27,NA,TRBJ2-1,TGTGCCAGCAAGTCGGCGGGAGGGCAGTCCTACAATGAGCAGTTCTTC,CASKSAGGQSYNEQFF
TRBD1,TRBV2,NA,TRBJ1-1,TGTGCCAGCAAGAGACAGGGGGTGATGAACACTGAAGCTTTCTTT,CASKRQGVMNTEAFF
NA,TRBV5-6,once,TRBJ1-2,TGTGCCAGCCGGGGGTTGGGAGCTAACTATGGCTACACCTTC,CASRGLGANYGYTF
NA,TRBV20-1,few,TRBJ1-2,TGCAGTGCTAACAGGGACCATGGCTACACCTTC,CSANRDHGYTF